Listed here is a single T cell receptor beta chain. Its target antigen remains unknown. Read coverage stops 3 residues before the CDR3 terminus; the germline J gene supplies the remainder. These data come from a study of T cells in women clearing cervical HPV infection (dated by TCRdb to the late 2010s). Broadly, across the study: Cases were some 26 women with histologically confirmed HPV16-related CIN3 or worse, including a couple of invasive cancers. Nested within Costa Rica's Guanacaste HPV Natural History Study, an exploratory proof-of-principle case-control study compared TCR repertoires across cervical HPV16 outcomes. For cases, the median interval between lesion detection and blood sampling was roughly 150 days, with an interquartile range of roughly 80 to 200 days. Blood from cases was collected at the visit at which the lesion was first identified, whereas blood from controls was collected once infection was no longer detected. Five blinded duplicates per group were added as quality controls, so that 60 or so samples were obtained: roughly 50 participants and 10 replicates. Since HLA typing was available for only a few women, HLA type could not be ruled out as a confounder. The parent cohort enrolled 8,500 to 13,000 women aged 18 or older in Guanacaste, Costa Rica, during about 1993 to 1995 and followed them for approximately 7 years. Cases had a median age of about 34 years compared with about 40 for controls, and baseline characteristics showed no significant differences between the groups. The 25 or so controls were women who cleared a single incident HPV16 infection within 12 months without developing precancer or cancer. Cases were matched to controls by age within five years and by the year the sample was collected. The study at large found these results: Whether associations preceded infection or resulted from infection could not be shown with the cross-sectional design, and effector/memory subsets and HPV-specific T cells were not isolated. Cases had lower TRBV6-7 relative abundance than controls (0.11% versus 0.16%; Bonferroni P = 0.0008). TCR repertoire richness was significantly higher in CIN3+ cases than in controls across sequencing depths, while evenness did not differ. Because the number of T cells per sample was unknown, the richness differences could reflect varying T-cell content rather than repertoire biology. By combining richness with V gene abundances, random forest classifiers separated cases from controls with an estimated AUC of roughly 0.84.

The immunoSEQ assay used multiplex PCR to amplify TCR beta CDR3 regions from an average of about 1.1 ug of genomic DNA per sample. Primer bias was corrected in the assay by using a complete synthetic TCR repertoire to establish an amplification baseline. The amplicons were sequenced on the Illumina platform. The authors' pipeline ran thus. Sequences were error-corrected by clustering with frequency ratios and a modified nearest-neighbor algorithm and were then analyzed in the immunoSEQ Analyzer with IMGT gene definitions. TCR richness and evenness were averaged over 20 rarefaction repeats at each rarefaction depth, excluding samples with fewer sequences than the depth. Relative abundances of V, D and J genes were compared between groups using Wilcoxon rank sum tests, with FDR correction applied. Blinded duplicates gave an intraclass correlation of around 95% for TCR richness and an average of about 74% across over 55 gene segments. This immuneACCESS table, as held by TCRdb, lists in-frame sequences with V and J called but not all clones. Of the missing ones, under half trace to an unresolved V gene in checked studies; the others have no known cause. The DNA gave D and trimming, while V, J and clone size come from that table. This sample's records show 15,000 or so clones. More than 9% of the sample is in the top ten clones.

Every participant had a single incident cervical HPV16 infection, and women with prevalent HPV16 infections were excluded. Cervical HPV DNA was detected with MY09/MY11 PCR, and genotyping was done by dot-blot hybridization. Roughly 16 mL of heparinized blood were centrifuged, and the buffy coat was split into aliquots, frozen at -30 degrees C, and then kept at -80 degrees C. Genomic DNA was extracted from buffy coat specimens using QIAGEN kits. Trimming leaves V shorter by 3 bases and J shorter by 0 bases, with the junction holding 1 base beyond the gene matches. CDR1 DFQATT and CDR2 SNEGSKA are derived from the germline V gene (reference sequence). The CDR3 runs 15 residues from the cysteine to the phenylalanine. The 36 bases shown cover part of the CDR3, and their frame starts at base 1.

The specimen was blood buffy coat. The receptor was isolated from a woman between 18 and 75 years old with a cervical HPV16 infection that either progressed to CIN3+ or cleared (not recorded which). The rearrangement combines TRBV20-1 with TRBJ2-5; TRBD2 lines up with 13 middle nucleotides. The covered CDR3 bases are TGCAGTGCTAGTGGGACTAGCGGGGACCAAGAGACC. This is translated as CSASGTSGDQET. The whole CDR3 sequence is CSASGTSGDQETQYF.